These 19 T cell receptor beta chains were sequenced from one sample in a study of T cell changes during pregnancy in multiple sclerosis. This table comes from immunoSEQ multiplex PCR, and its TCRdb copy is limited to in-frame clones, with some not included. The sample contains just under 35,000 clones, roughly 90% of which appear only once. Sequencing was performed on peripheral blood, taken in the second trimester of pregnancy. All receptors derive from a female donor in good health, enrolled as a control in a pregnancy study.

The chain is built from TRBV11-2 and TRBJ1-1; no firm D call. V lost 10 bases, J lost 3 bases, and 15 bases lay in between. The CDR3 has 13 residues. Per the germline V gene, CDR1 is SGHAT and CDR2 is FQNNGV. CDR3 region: CATQDFGDTEAFF. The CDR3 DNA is TGTGCCACTCAGGACTTCGGGGACACTGAAGCTTTCTTT.

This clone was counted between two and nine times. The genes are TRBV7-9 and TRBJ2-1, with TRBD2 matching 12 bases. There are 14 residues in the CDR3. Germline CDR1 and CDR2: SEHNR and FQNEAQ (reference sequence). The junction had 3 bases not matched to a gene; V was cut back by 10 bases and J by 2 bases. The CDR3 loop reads CATRLAGAYNEQFF. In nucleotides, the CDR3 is TGTGCCACTCGACTAGCGGGAGCCTACAATGAGCAGTTCTTC.

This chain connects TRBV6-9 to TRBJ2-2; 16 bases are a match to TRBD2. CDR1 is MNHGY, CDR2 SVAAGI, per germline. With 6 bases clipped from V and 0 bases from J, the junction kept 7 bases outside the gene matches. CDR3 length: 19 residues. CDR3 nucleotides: TGTGCCAGCAGCCCAGGGACTAGCGGGAGGGTTACGAACACCGGGGAGCTGTTTTTT. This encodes CASSPGTSGRVTNTGELFF.

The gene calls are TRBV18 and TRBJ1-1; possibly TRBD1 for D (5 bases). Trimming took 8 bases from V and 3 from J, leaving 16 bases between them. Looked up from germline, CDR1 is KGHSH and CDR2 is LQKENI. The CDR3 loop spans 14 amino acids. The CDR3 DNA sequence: TGTGCCAGCGAGACCCCGGGGGGGGACACTGAAGCTTTCTTT. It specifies CASETPGGDTEAFF.

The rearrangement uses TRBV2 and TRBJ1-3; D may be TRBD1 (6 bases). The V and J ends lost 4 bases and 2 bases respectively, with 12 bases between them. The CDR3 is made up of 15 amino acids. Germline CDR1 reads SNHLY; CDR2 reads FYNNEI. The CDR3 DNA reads TGTGCCAGCAGTGGAGAGGGGGGGGCTGGAAACACCATATATTTT. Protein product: CASSGEGGAGNTIYF.

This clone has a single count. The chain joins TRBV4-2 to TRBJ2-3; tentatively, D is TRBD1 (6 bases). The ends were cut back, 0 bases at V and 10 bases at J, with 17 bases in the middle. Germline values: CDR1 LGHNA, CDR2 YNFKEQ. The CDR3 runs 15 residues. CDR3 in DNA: TGTGCCAGCAGCCAAGACCCCGCGGTGGGGGCATCGCAGTATTTT. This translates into CASSQDPAVGASQYF.

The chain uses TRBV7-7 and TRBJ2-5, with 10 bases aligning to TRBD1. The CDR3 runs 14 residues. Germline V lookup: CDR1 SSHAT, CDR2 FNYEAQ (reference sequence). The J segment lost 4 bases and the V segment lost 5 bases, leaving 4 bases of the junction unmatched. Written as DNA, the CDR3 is TGTGCCAGCAGCGACAGGGGGCGCGTAGAGACCCAGTACTTC. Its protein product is CASSDRGRVETQYF.

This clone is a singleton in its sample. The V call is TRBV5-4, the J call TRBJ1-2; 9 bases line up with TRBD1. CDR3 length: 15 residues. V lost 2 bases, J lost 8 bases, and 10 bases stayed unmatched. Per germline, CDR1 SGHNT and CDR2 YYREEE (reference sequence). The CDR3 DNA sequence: TGTGCCAGCAGCTTTAGGGGACAGGGAGGAGAAGGCTACACCTTC. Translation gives CASSFRGQGGEGYTF. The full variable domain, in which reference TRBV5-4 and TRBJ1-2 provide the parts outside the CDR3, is ETGVTQSPTHLIKTRGQQVTLRCSSQSGHNTVSWYQQALGQGPQFIFQYYREEENGRGNFPPRFSGLQFPNYSSELNVNALELDDSALYLCASSFRGQGGEGYTFGSGTRLTVV.

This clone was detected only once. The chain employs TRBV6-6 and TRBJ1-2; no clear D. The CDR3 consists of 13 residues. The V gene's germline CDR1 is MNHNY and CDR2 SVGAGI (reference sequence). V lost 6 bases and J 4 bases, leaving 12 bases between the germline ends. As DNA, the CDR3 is TGTGCCAGCAGCGACGGGTCCGCCTATGGCTACACCTTC. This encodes CASSDGSAYGYTF.

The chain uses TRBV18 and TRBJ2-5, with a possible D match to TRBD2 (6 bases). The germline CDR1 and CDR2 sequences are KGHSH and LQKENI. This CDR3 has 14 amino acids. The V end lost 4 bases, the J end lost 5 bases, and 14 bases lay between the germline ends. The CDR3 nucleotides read TGTGCCAGCTCACTCGGGGAGGCAGGGGAGACCCAGTACTTC. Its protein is CASSLGEAGETQYF. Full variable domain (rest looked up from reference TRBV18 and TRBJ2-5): NAGVMQNPRHLVRRRGQEARLRCSPMKGHSHVYWYRQLPEEGLKFMVYLQKENIIDESGMPKERFSAEFPKEGPSILRIQQVVRGDSAAYFCASSLGEAGETQYFGPGTRLLVL.

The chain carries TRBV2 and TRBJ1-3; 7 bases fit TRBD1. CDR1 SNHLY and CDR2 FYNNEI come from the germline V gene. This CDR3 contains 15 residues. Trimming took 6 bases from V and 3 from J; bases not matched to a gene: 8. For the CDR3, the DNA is TGTGCCAGCAGCCACGCCCAGGGGGTTGGAAACACCATATATTTT. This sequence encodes CASSHAQGVGNTIYF.

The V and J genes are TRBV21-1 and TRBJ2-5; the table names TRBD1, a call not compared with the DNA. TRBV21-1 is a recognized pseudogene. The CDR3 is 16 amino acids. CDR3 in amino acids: CASSTRTGVDKETQYF. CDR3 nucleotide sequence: TGTGCCAGCAGCACTCGGACAGGGGTAGACAAAGAGACCCAGTACTTC.

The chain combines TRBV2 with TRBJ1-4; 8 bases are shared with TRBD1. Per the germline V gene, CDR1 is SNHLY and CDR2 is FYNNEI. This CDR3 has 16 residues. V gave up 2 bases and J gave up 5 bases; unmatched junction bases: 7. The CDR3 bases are TGTGCCAGCAGTGAAACAGGGGGGTTTGGCAATGAAAAACTGTTTTTT. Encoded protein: CASSETGGFGNEKLFF.

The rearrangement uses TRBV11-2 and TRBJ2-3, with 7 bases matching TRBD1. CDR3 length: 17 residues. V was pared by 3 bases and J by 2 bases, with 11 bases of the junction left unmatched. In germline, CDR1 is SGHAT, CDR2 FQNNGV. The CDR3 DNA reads TGTGCCAGCAGCTTCTGGGACAGCCTCATCCTCACAGATACGCAGTATTTT. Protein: CASSFWDSLILTDTQYF. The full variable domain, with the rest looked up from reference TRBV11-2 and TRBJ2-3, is EAGVAQSPRYKIIEKRQSVAFWCNPISGHATLYWYQQILGQGPKLLIQFQNNGVVDDSQLPKDRFSAERLKGVDSTLKIQPAKLEDSAVYLCASSFWDSLILTDTQYFGPGTRLTVL.

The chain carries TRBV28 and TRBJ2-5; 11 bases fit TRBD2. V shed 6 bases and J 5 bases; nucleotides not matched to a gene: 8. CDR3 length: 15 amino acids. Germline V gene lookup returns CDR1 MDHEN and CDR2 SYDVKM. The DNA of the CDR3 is TGTGCCAGCAGGACTAGCGGGGAAGTCGGGGAGACCCAGTACTTC. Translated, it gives CASRTSGEVGETQYF. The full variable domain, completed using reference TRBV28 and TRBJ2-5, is DVKVTQSSRYLVKRTGEKVFLECVQDMDHENMFWYRQDPGLGLRLIYFSYDVKMKEKGDIPEGYSVSREKKERFSLILESASTNQTSMYLCASRTSGEVGETQYFGPGTRLLVL.

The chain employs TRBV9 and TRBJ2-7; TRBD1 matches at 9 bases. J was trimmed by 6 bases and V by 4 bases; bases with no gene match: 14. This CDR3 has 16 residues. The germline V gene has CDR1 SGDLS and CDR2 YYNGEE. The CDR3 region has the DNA TGTGCCAGCAGCCCCCAACCGGGACAGGGTCTGGCCGAGCAGTACTTC. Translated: CASSPQPGQGLAEQYF.

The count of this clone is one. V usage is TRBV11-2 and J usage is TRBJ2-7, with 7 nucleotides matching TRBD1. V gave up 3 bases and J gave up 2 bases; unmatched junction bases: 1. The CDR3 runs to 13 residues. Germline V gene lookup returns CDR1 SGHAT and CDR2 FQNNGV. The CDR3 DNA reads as TGTGCCAGCAGCTTGGGACAGACCTACGAGCAGTACTTC. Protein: CASSLGQTYEQYF.

CDR3 DNA: TGCGCCAGCAGCTTGGTGGCAGGGGAGGGGCAGCCCCAGCATTTT. Translation: CASSLVAGEGQPQHF. The V gene is TRBV5-1, the J gene TRBJ1-5; perhaps TRBD1 as D (6 bases). The V and J ends lost 0 bases and 7 bases respectively, with 14 bases between them. Germline-derived CDR1 and CDR2 are SGHRS and YFSETQ. This CDR3 is built from 15 residues.

CDR3 DNA sequence: TGTGCCAGCAGTGTAGGGGCCTCGGAGAGTGAAGCTTTCTTT. This translates into CASSVGASESEAFF. The J gene is TRBJ1-1, the V gene TRBV2; D perhaps matches TRBD1 (5 bases). This CDR3 has 14 amino acids. From germline, CDR1 is SNHLY and CDR2 FYNNEI. The germline V and J ends were trimmed by 4 bases and 7 bases, with 16 bases remaining between them.